Sequencing of this TCR beta chain was carried out in a study of cytomegalovirus exposure and HLA in healthy donors. CDR1 and CDR2 (germline): SQVTM, ANQGSEA. CDR3 length: 14 residues. After removal of 4 bases from V and 2 bases from J, the junction contained 6 bases not matched to a gene. Findings and caveats of the study: Association of 16,951 TCR beta sequences with HLA alleles was found at 0.05 false discovery rate in a later analysis. TCR beta chains numbering more than 150 were designated cytomegalovirus-associated. Equally common other TCR beta chains were less clonally expanded than HLA-associated ones, a later analysis found. It was assumed in the presence/absence analyses that sequencing depth was roughly uniform across donors.

13 Jbeta primers and 60 Vbeta primers were used for the PCR. Assay: immunoSEQ multiplex PCR; the TCRdb copy retains only in-frame clones and omits some. This table has 100,000 to 150,000 clones, 70% to 80% appearing once. This clone was detected only once. Its matching antigen is unknown. The source material was PBMCs. This clonotype was obtained from a man in his thirties or forties in good health and CMV-seronegative. The V gene is TRBV29-1, the J gene TRBJ1-2, with 8 positions matching TRBD1. The CDR3: CSVGGRGRNYGYTF. The CDR3 DNA sequence: TGCAGCGTTGGGGGCAGGGGGCGGAACTATGGCTACACCTTC.